Sequencing of this T cell receptor beta chain was carried out in a study of blood T cell repertoires in COVID-19. Study-level information: The United States, Italy and Spain were the sources of the acute and convalescent COVID-19 samples. From T cells, B-cell-depleted T cells, or PBMCs came the material, which was cDNA or gDNA.

In the original workflow: Cell counts per sample came from amplifying reference gene primers. Sequencing was performed with immunoSEQ multiplex PCR; in TCRdb, only in-frame clones are kept and a portion is missing. V and J calls and clone size are copied from that table; D and trimming were computed from the DNA. The sample lists about 87,000 clones, 70% to 85% seen once, with just over 3% in the top ten. One Seattle source followed patients from active infection through their disease course. V was cut by 0 bases and J by 0 bases, with 16 bases left in between. The length of the CDR3 is 18 residues. CDR1 and CDR2 (germline): KGHSH, LQKENI.

This chain links TRBV18 with TRBJ2-3; D is undetermined. The receptor was isolated from an elderly woman with COVID-19, enrolled during active disease. Material for sequencing was peripheral blood. CDR3 sequence reads: CASSPPYEWAYSTDTQYF. CDR3 nucleotides: TGTGCCAGCTCACCACCGTACGAGTGGGCCTACAGCACAGATACGCAGTATTTT. The variable domain in full, with the rest retrieved from reference TRBV18 and TRBJ2-3, is NAGVMQNPRHLVRRRGQEARLRCSPMKGHSHVYWYRQLPEEGLKFMVYLQKENIIDESGMPKERFSAEFPKEGPSILRIQQVVRGDSAAYFCASSPPYEWAYSTDTQYFGPGTRLTVL.